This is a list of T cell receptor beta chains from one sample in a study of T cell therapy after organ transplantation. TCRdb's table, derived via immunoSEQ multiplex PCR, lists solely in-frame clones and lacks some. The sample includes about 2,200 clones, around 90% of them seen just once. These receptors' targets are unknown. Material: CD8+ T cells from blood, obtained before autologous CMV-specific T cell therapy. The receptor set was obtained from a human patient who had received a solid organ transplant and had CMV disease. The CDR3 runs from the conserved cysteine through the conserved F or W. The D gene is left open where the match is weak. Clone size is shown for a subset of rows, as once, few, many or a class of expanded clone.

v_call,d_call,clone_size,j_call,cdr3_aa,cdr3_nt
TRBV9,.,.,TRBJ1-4,CASTETAQNEKLFF,TGTGCCAGCACCGAAACGGCCCAAAATGAAAAACTGTTTTTT
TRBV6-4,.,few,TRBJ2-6,CASSESSGANVLTF,TGTGCCAGCAGTGAGAGCTCTGGGGCCAACGTCCTGACTTTC
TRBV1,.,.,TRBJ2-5,CTSSPPEETQYF,TGCACCAGCAGCCCCCCGGAGGAGACCCAGTACTTC
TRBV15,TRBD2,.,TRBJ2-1,CATSREREGVYNEQFF,TGTGCCACCAGCAGGGAGCGGGAGGGGGTCTACAATGAGCAGTTCTTC
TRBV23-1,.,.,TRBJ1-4,CARSVGGAWEKLFF,TGCGCCAGGTCCGTCGGGGGGGCGTGGGAAAAACTGTTTTTT
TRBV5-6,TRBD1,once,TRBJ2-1,CASSFWDRAYNEQFF,TGTGCCAGCAGCTTTTGGGACAGGGCTTACAATGAGCAGTTCTTC
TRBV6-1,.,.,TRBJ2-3,CASSERPRTSSTDTQYF,TGTGCCAGCAGTGAACGCCCCAGGACGTCTAGCACAGATACGCAGTATTTT
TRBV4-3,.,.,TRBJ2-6,CASSQDYGSGANVLTF,TGCGCCAGCAGCCAAGATTACGGGAGTGGGGCCAACGTCCTGACTTTC
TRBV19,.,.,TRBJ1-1,CASSIESVNTEAFF,TGTGCCAGTAGTATAGAGTCAGTCAACACTGAAGCTTTCTTT
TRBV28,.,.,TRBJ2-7,CASSLTSEQYF,TGTGCCAGCAGTTTAACTTCCGAGCAGTACTTC
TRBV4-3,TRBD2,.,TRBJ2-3,CASSQDLSPGGSTDTQYF,TGCGCCAGCAGCCAAGATTTGAGCCCGGGGGGGAGCACAGATACGCAGTATTTT
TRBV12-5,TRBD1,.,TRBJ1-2,CASGLAYRGEGGYTF,TGTGCTAGTGGTTTGGCATACAGGGGCGAGGGTGGCTACACCTTC
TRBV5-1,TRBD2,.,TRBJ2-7,CASEPGTSGGPEQYF,TGCGCCAGTGAGCCAGGGACTAGCGGGGGCCCTGAGCAGTACTTC
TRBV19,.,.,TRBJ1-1,CASSIGRRAFF,TGTGCCAGTAGTATAGGACGGAGGGCTTTCTTT
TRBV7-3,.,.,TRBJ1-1,CASSPQGNTEAFF,TGTGCCAGCAGTCCTCAGGGGAACACTGAAGCTTTCTTT
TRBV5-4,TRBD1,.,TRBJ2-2,CASSWTGTHTGELFF,TGTGCCAGCAGCTGGACAGGGACCCACACCGGGGAGCTGTTTTTT
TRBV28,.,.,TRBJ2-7,CASSPAAYEQYF,TGTGCCAGCAGCCCAGCAGCCTACGAGCAGTACTTC
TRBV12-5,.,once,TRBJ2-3,CASGLPSLGPTDTQYF,TGTGCTAGTGGTTTGCCGTCTCTGGGCCCCACAGATACGCAGTATTTT
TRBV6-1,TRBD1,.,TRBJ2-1,CASSESGGAYNEQFF,TGTGCCAGCAGTGAATCAGGGGGCGCCTACAATGAGCAGTTCTTC
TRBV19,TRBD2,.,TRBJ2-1,CASSIGSGGRYNEQFF,TGTGCCAGTAGTATAGGGAGCGGGGGGAGATACAATGAGCAGTTCTTC
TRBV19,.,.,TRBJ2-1,CASSISTEGPVDEQFF,TGTGCCAGTAGTATATCAACAGAAGGGCCGGTTGATGAGCAGTTCTTC
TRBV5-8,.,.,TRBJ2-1,CASSPTWVHFF,TGTGCCAGCAGCCCCACCTGGGTTCACTTCTTC
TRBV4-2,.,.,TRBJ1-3,CASSHFASPGNTIYF,TGTGCCAGCAGCCATTTCGCAAGCCCTGGAAACACCATATATTTT
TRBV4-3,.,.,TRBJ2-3,CASSQDWRASTDTQYF,TGCGCCAGCAGCCAAGATTGGAGGGCTAGCACAGATACGCAGTATTTT
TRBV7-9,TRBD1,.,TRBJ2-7,CASSRDRDEQYF,TGTGCCAGCAGCAGAGACAGGGATGAGCAGTACTTC
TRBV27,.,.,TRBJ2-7,CASSPLAGHSYEQYF,TGTGCCAGCAGTCCTTTGGCGGGGCACTCCTACGAGCAGTACTTC
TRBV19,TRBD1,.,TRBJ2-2,CASSIPRDRVTGELFF,TGTGCCAGTAGTATTCCTAGGGACAGGGTGACCGGGGAGCTGTTTTTT